This T cell receptor beta chain was recorded in a study of T cells in Graves' hyperthyroidism and ophthalmopathy. Study context: Before any treatment, at initial diagnosis, peripheral blood was collected.

V lost 5 bases and J lost 2, with 13 bases in between. The CDR3 loop spans 14 amino acids. CDR1 and CDR2 (germline): MDHEN, SYDVKM. Amplification targeted TCR beta CDR3 regions from RNA transcripts. The HTBI primer set was used in a first-round RT-PCR of the TCR CDR3. TCRdb re-analysed the multiplex PCR reads in MiXCR, keeping a single row per CDR3 protein. The table shows 300,000 to 350,000 distinct CDR3 sequences, with approximately 13% occurring only once. The V and J genes are TRBV28 and TRBJ2-7; weak D call: TRBD1 (5 bases). The sequenced material came from blood. The clonotype originates from a woman in her twenties or thirties with Graves' hyperthyroidism. The DNA for the CDR3 is TGTGCCAGCAGTCGGACATCGGCGGCCTACGAGCAGTACTTC. It yields the protein CASSRTSAAYEQYF.